Listed below are T cell receptor beta chains from one sample, sequenced in a study of blood T cell repertoires in COVID-19. Here immunoSEQ multiplex PCR was the method, and the copy in TCRdb shows in-frame clones only, minus some. The sample shows 250,000 to 300,000 clones, roughly 80% of them seen only once. The sequencing input was PBMCs or T cells enriched from blood (not recorded which). The source of these receptors is a man aged 30-40 years with acute COVID-19. The CDR3 runs from the conserved cysteine through the conserved F or W. D genes are given only for firm matches. Size is omitted from some rows. Given values are once, few, many or a class for expanded clones.

cdr3_aa: CASRYPQGRGYTF
cdr3_nt: TGTGCCAGCCGCTACCCACAGGGGCGCGGCTACACCTTC
clone_size: NA
j_call: TRBJ1-2
v_call: TRBV28
d_call: TRBD1

cdr3_aa: CASSQGPLGVGSGAEAFF
cdr3_nt: TGTGCCAGCAGCCAAGGCCCTCTGGGGGTGGGTTCGGGGGCTGAAGCTTTCTTT
clone_size: NA
j_call: TRBJ1-1
v_call: TRBV3-1/TRBV3-2
d_call: NA

cdr3_aa: CASSLSGNSYNEQFF
cdr3_nt: TGTGCCAGCAGCTTAAGCGGGAACTCCTACAATGAGCAGTTCTTC
clone_size: few
j_call: TRBJ2-1
v_call: TRBV7-2
d_call: TRBD2

cdr3_aa: CASSFQLAGTGELFF
cdr3_nt: TGTGCCAGCAGCTTTCAGCTAGCGGGAACCGGGGAGCTGTTTTTT
clone_size: NA
j_call: TRBJ2-2
v_call: TRBV5-4
d_call: TRBD2

cdr3_aa: CASSLVPQGVGADTQYF
cdr3_nt: TGTGCCAGCAGCTTGGTCCCACAGGGGGTCGGCGCAGATACGCAGTATTTT
clone_size: few
j_call: TRBJ2-3
v_call: TRBV5-1
d_call: TRBD1

cdr3_aa: CASSPRGKGGGQPDTQYF
cdr3_nt: TGTGCCAGCAGTCCCCGGGGGAAGGGCGGGGGGCAACCAGATACGCAGTATTTT
clone_size: NA
j_call: TRBJ2-3
v_call: TRBV28
d_call: TRBD2

cdr3_aa: CASSQDESGSGANVLTF
cdr3_nt: TGTGCCAGCAGCCAAGATGAGTCGGGCTCTGGGGCCAACGTCCTGACTTTC
clone_size: many
j_call: TRBJ2-6
v_call: TRBV4-2
d_call: NA

cdr3_aa: CASRPGTSNEQFF
cdr3_nt: TGTGCCAGCAGACCCGGGACTAGCAATGAGCAGTTCTTC
clone_size: NA
j_call: TRBJ2-1
v_call: TRBV12-3/TRBV12-4
d_call: TRBD2

cdr3_aa: CASSPRWEETQYF
cdr3_nt: TGCGCCAGCAGCCCGAGGTGGGAAGAGACCCAGTACTTC
clone_size: NA
j_call: TRBJ2-5
v_call: TRBV4-1
d_call: NA

cdr3_aa: CASSLPGSTEAFF
cdr3_nt: TGTGCCAGCAGTTTACCTGGGAGCACTGAAGCTTTCTTT
clone_size: NA
j_call: TRBJ1-1
v_call: TRBV28
d_call: NA

cdr3_aa: CASSKTSVVVDTQYF
cdr3_nt: TGTGCCAGCAGCAAGACTAGCGTTGTTGTGGATACGCAGTATTTT
clone_size: NA
j_call: TRBJ2-3
v_call: TRBV11-3
d_call: TRBD2

cdr3_aa: CASSPGLASNYGYTF
cdr3_nt: TGTGCCAGCAGCCCGGGACTCGCCTCCAACTATGGCTACACCTTC
clone_size: NA
j_call: TRBJ1-2
v_call: TRBV9
d_call: NA

cdr3_aa: CASSSDTYGYTF
cdr3_nt: TGTGCCAGCAGCTCAGACACCTATGGCTACACCTTC
clone_size: once
j_call: TRBJ1-2
v_call: TRBV7-6
d_call: NA

cdr3_aa: CASSVKREQFF
cdr3_nt: TGTGCCAGCAGCGTGAAGCGGGAGCAGTTCTTC
clone_size: NA
j_call: TRBJ2-1
v_call: TRBV11-1
d_call: NA

cdr3_aa: CASGSGTQNQPQHF
cdr3_nt: TGTGCCAGCGGCTCGGGGACTCAAAATCAGCCCCAGCATTTT
clone_size: NA
j_call: TRBJ1-5
v_call: TRBV28
d_call: NA

cdr3_aa: CASSQATQPYNEQFF
cdr3_nt: TGTGCCAGCAGCCAAGCGACTCAACCCTACAATGAGCAGTTCTTC
clone_size: NA
j_call: TRBJ2-1
v_call: TRBV3-1/TRBV3-2
d_call: NA

cdr3_aa: CASSDSGTPAGWDKLFF
cdr3_nt: TGTGCCAGCAGTGATTCCGGGACACCGGCCGGCTGGGACAAACTGTTTTTT
clone_size: NA
j_call: TRBJ1-4
v_call: TRBV25-1
d_call: NA

cdr3_aa: CASSLAGVDTEAFF
cdr3_nt: TGTGCCAGCAGCTTGGCAGGGGTTGACACTGAAGCTTTCTTT
clone_size: NA
j_call: TRBJ1-1
v_call: TRBV5-1
d_call: NA

cdr3_aa: CASIESRVDTEAFF
cdr3_nt: TGTGCCAGTATAGAAAGCAGGGTTGACACTGAAGCTTTCTTT
clone_size: once
j_call: TRBJ1-1
v_call: TRBV19
d_call: NA

cdr3_aa: CSVPPTDRATGELFF
cdr3_nt: TGCAGCGTTCCCCCGACGGACAGGGCCACCGGGGAGCTGTTTTTT
clone_size: NA
j_call: TRBJ2-2
v_call: TRBV29-1
d_call: TRBD1

cdr3_aa: CSVDGQQGARGYTF
cdr3_nt: TGCAGCGTTGATGGACAACAGGGGGCAAGGGGCTACACCTTC
clone_size: NA
j_call: TRBJ1-2
v_call: TRBV29-1
d_call: TRBD1

cdr3_aa: CASSDQGDSTGELFF
cdr3_nt: TGTGCCAGCAGTGATCAGGGGGATAGCACCGGGGAGCTGTTTTTT
clone_size: once
j_call: TRBJ2-2
v_call: TRBV6-6
d_call: TRBD1

cdr3_aa: CASSLGDRGQGYTF
cdr3_nt: TGTGCCAGCAGCTTAGGAGACAGGGGGCAAGGCTACACCTTC
clone_size: many
j_call: TRBJ1-2
v_call: TRBV7-9
d_call: TRBD1

cdr3_aa: CASSQGDWTGSKSGYTF
cdr3_nt: TGCGCCAGCAGCCAAGGAGATTGGACAGGCTCGAAAAGCGGCTACACCTTC
clone_size: NA
j_call: TRBJ1-2
v_call: TRBV4-1
d_call: TRBD1

cdr3_aa: CASSQVSGGLYNEQFF
cdr3_nt: TGTGCCAGCAGCCAAGTATCGGGGGGGCTATACAATGAGCAGTTCTTC
clone_size: NA
j_call: TRBJ2-1
v_call: TRBV3-1/TRBV3-2
d_call: TRBD2

cdr3_aa: CASSLGQGASEAFF
cdr3_nt: TGCGCCAGCAGTCTGGGACAGGGGGCCTCTGAAGCTTTCTTT
clone_size: NA
j_call: TRBJ1-1
v_call: TRBV10-2
d_call: TRBD1

cdr3_aa: CASSLGIGSGRSQETQYF
cdr3_nt: TGTGCCAGCAGCTTGGGGATCGGGAGCGGGAGATCTCAAGAGACCCAGTACTTC
clone_size: NA
j_call: TRBJ2-5
v_call: TRBV5-4
d_call: TRBD2

cdr3_aa: CASSGQGYYGYTF
cdr3_nt: TGTGCCAGCAGTGGACAGGGCTACTATGGCTACACCTTC
clone_size: many
j_call: TRBJ1-2
v_call: TRBV12-3/TRBV12-4
d_call: TRBD1

cdr3_aa: CASSPGGRTYNSPLHF
cdr3_nt: TGTGCCAGCAGCCCAGGGGGACGAACCTATAATTCACCCCTCCACTTT
clone_size: NA
j_call: TRBJ1-6
v_call: TRBV5-1
d_call: TRBD1

cdr3_aa: CARKGGGYQPQHF
cdr3_nt: TGTGCCAGAAAAGGAGGCGGATATCAGCCCCAGCATTTT
clone_size: NA
j_call: TRBJ1-5
v_call: TRBV7-9
d_call: NA

cdr3_aa: CASSALAGASTGELFF
cdr3_nt: TGTGCCAGCAGCGCACTAGCGGGAGCGAGCACCGGGGAGCTGTTTTTT
clone_size: NA
j_call: TRBJ2-2
v_call: TRBV2
d_call: TRBD2

cdr3_aa: CASSPGVGNQPQHF
cdr3_nt: TGTGCCAGCAGCCCAGGGGTAGGCAATCAGCCCCAGCATTTT
clone_size: NA
j_call: TRBJ1-5
v_call: TRBV7-6
d_call: NA

cdr3_aa: CASSDGGSMPQHF
cdr3_nt: TGCGCCAGCAGTGATGGGGGCTCGATGCCCCAGCATTTT
clone_size: NA
j_call: TRBJ1-5
v_call: TRBV10-1
d_call: NA

cdr3_aa: CASGGQIITDTQYF
cdr3_nt: TGTGCCAGCGGTGGTCAGATTATAACAGATACGCAGTATTTT
clone_size: NA
j_call: TRBJ2-3
v_call: TRBV28
d_call: NA

cdr3_aa: CASSRQMTGGTDEQFF
cdr3_nt: TGTGCCAGCTCACGCCAGATGACAGGGGGGACCGACGAGCAGTTCTTC
clone_size: NA
j_call: TRBJ2-1
v_call: TRBV18
d_call: TRBD1

cdr3_aa: CASSFIRSQPQHF
cdr3_nt: TGTGCCAGCAGCTTCATCCGGAGTCAGCCCCAGCATTTT
clone_size: NA
j_call: TRBJ1-5
v_call: TRBV6-5
d_call: NA

cdr3_aa: CSASVGLAGGSTQYF
cdr3_nt: TGCAGTGCTAGTGTGGGACTAGCGGGAGGCTCTACCCAGTACTTC
clone_size: NA
j_call: TRBJ2-5
v_call: TRBV20-1
d_call: TRBD2

cdr3_aa: CSVERDRGDTEAFF
cdr3_nt: TGCAGCGTTGAAAGGGACAGGGGGGACACTGAAGCTTTCTTT
clone_size: once
j_call: TRBJ1-1
v_call: TRBV29-1
d_call: TRBD1

cdr3_aa: CASSQILDTDTQYF
cdr3_nt: TGTGCCAGCAGCCAAATACTAGACACAGATACGCAGTATTTT
clone_size: few
j_call: TRBJ2-3
v_call: TRBV4-2
d_call: NA

cdr3_aa: CASSSPKDRVRETQYF
cdr3_nt: TGCGCCAGCAGCTCACCCAAGGACAGAGTGAGGGAGACCCAGTACTTC
clone_size: once
j_call: TRBJ2-5
v_call: TRBV5-1
d_call: NA

cdr3_aa: CASSYSTGRNEQFF
cdr3_nt: TGTGCCAGCAGTTACTCGACAGGGCGGAATGAGCAGTTCTTC
clone_size: NA
j_call: TRBJ2-1
v_call: TRBV6-6
d_call: TRBD1

cdr3_aa: CASSWTGVETQYF
cdr3_nt: TGTGCCAGCAGCTGGACAGGGGTCGAGACCCAGTACTTC
clone_size: NA
j_call: TRBJ2-5
v_call: TRBV7-9
d_call: TRBD1

cdr3_aa: CASSLGAVNTEAFF
cdr3_nt: TGTGCCAGCAGCTTAGGAGCTGTGAACACTGAAGCTTTCTTT
clone_size: NA
j_call: TRBJ1-1
v_call: TRBV7-9
d_call: NA

cdr3_aa: CATSDERTGNGYTF
cdr3_nt: TGTGCCACCAGTGACGAGCGGACAGGGAATGGCTACACCTTC
clone_size: few
j_call: TRBJ1-2
v_call: TRBV24-1
d_call: TRBD1